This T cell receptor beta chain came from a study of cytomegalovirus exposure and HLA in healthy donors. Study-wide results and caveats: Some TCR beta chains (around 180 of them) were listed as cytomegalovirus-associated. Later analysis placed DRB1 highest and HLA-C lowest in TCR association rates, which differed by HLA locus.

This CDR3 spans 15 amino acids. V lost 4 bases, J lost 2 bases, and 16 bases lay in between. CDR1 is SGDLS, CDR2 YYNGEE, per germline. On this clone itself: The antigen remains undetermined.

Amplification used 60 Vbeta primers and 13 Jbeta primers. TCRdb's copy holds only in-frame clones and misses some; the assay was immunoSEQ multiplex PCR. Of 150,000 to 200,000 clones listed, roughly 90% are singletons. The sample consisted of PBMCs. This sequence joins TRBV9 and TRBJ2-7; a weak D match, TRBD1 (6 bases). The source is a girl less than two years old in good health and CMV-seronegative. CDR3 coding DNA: TGTGCCAGCAGCCCTCCAGGGGCCATAACCTACGAGCAGTACTTC. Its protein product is CASSPPGAITYEQYF.